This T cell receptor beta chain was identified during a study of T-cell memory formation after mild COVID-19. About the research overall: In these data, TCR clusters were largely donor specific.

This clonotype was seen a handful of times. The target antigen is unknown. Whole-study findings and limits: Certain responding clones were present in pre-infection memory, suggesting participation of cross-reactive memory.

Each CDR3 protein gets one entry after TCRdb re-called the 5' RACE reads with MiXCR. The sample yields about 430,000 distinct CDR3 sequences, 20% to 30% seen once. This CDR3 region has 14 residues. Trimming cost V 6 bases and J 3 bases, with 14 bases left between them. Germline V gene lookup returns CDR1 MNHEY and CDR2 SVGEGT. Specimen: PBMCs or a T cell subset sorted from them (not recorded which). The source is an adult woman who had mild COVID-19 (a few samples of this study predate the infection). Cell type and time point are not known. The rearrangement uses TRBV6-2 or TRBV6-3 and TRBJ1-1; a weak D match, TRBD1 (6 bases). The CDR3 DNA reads TGTGCCAGCAGCCTACAGGGTGTTTACACTGAAGCTTTCTTT. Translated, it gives CASSLQGVYTEAFF.